This T cell receptor beta chain originates from a study of T cells in Graves' hyperthyroidism and ophthalmopathy. Study-wide results and caveats: The blood repertoire included most of the expanded thyroid clonotypes above 0.001.

Germline CDR1 MNHNS, CDR2 SASEGT. The CDR3 runs to 14 residues. J gave up 5 bases and V 6 bases, and 7 bases lay outside the gene matches. Many counts were recorded for this clonotype. Its target is not known. The source material, RNA transcripts, was used to amplify TCR beta CDR3 regions. TCR CDR3 underwent first-round RT-PCR with the HTBI primer set. In TCRdb, the multiplex PCR reads were re-called with MiXCR into one record per CDR3 protein. The sample records 500,000 to 650,000 distinct CDR3 sequences, about 15% being singletons. V gene TRBV6-1 combines with J gene TRBJ1-2; 9 bases are a match to TRBD1. This clonotype was sampled from a woman aged 18-29 years with Graves' ophthalmopathy. Specimen: blood. Written as DNA, the CDR3 is TGTGCCAGCAGCGTCCGGGACAGGGAATATGGCTACACCTTC. Protein product: CASSVRDREYGYTF.